One and the same sample provided the 24 T cell receptor beta chains below, sequenced in a study of shared clonotypes between healthy human individuals. Profiling relied on immunoSEQ multiplex PCR, and the TCRdb table lists in-frame clones only, not all of them. The profile covers 2 million to 2.5 million clones, with approximately 95% appearing a single time and about 0.41% taken by the ten largest. The sequencing sample was made of naive CD4+ T cells from PBMCs. Subset indicated: CD45RA+ positively selected. The receptors stem from a man aged 18 to 29 in good health. Some clones in this sample may be carry-over from other donors' samples.

The count of this clone is one. This sample also contains other DNA sequences that code for the same CDR3. The V gene is TRBV28, the J gene TRBJ1-2; weak D call: TRBD1 (6 bases). The CDR3 totals 15 residues. CDR1 MDHEN and CDR2 SYDVKM come from the germline V gene. V lost 2 bases and J 3 bases, leaving 13 bases between the germline ends. The chain's CDR3 is CASSLLTGGDYGYTF. CDR3 coding DNA: TGTGCCAGCAGTTTACTGACAGGAGGGGACTATGGCTACACCTTC.

Of note for this clone: Within the sample, other DNA sequences also encode this same CDR3. The rearrangement links TRBV11-3 to TRBJ2-1; 7 positions match TRBD2. This CDR3 contains 14 residues. The trim removed 1 base at V and 4 bases at J, leaving 1 base unmatched. Germline V gene lookup returns CDR1 SGHNT and CDR2 YENEEA. CDR3 DNA: TGTGCCAGCAGCTTAGGGCGGGGGTACAATGAGCAGTTCTTC. Translated, it gives CASSLGRGYNEQFF.

J is TRBJ2-1 and V is TRBV5-1; possibly TRBD2 for D (5 bases). Germline-derived CDR1 and CDR2 are SGHRS and YFSETQ. This CDR3 is built from 14 residues. V dropped 1 base and J dropped 11 bases, with 16 bases sitting between them. The CDR3 DNA sequence: TGCGCCAGCAGCTTGTGGATAGGGAGTCCCCAGCAGTTCTTC. Protein product: CASSLWIGSPQQFF. Full variable domain (rest looked up from reference TRBV5-1 and TRBJ2-1): KAGVTQTPRYLIKTRGQQVTLSCSPISGHRSVSWYQQTPGQGLQFLFEYFSETQRNKGNFPGRFSGRQFSNSRSEMNVSTLELGDSALYLCASSLWIGSPQQFFGPGTRLTVL.

This chain joins TRBV29-1 and TRBJ1-5, with TRBD1 matching over 10 bases. The J segment lost 4 bases and the V segment lost 7 bases, leaving 7 bases of the junction unmatched. CDR3 length: 14 amino acids. Germline loops: CDR1 SQVTM, CDR2 ANQGSEA. The DNA for the CDR3 is TGCAGCGCCCCTGGGACAGGGGTAAATCAGCCCCAGCATTTT. It codes for CSAPGTGVNQPQHF.

Concerning this clone: Distinct nucleotide sequences in the sample also encode this CDR3. The chain uses TRBV20-1 and TRBJ1-3; no clear D. The CDR3 is 10 residues long. CDR1 and CDR2 from the germline V gene are DFQATT and SNEGSKA (reference sequence). Trimming shortened V by 6 bases and J by 3 bases, and 3 bases separated the two germline ends. CDR3: CSALGNTIYF. The CDR3 nucleotides read TGCAGTGCCCTTGGAAACACCATATATTTT.

This clone appeared once. The J gene is TRBJ2-3, the V gene TRBV29-1, with D possibly matching TRBD2 (6 bases). Trimming took 1 base from V and 0 from J, leaving 14 bases between them. Germline V gene data show CDR1 as SQVTM and CDR2 as ANQGSEA. The CDR3 is 16 amino acids. The CDR3 DNA reads TGCAGCGTTGAAGGAGGAGCGGGTTCTAGCACAGATACGCAGTATTTT. This translates into CSVEGGAGSSTDTQYF.

This clone came up once. V gene TRBV19 combines with J gene TRBJ2-3, with D uncertain. V was clipped by 5 bases and J by 6 bases, with 15 bases between them. This CDR3 is built from 14 residues. Per the germline V gene, CDR1 is LNHDA and CDR2 is SQIVND (reference sequence). CDR3 in amino acids: CASSPRLNSDTQYF. CDR3 nucleotide sequence: TGTGCCAGTAGTCCGAGACTGAACTCGGATACGCAGTATTTT. The full variable domain, completed using reference TRBV19 and TRBJ2-3, is DGGITQSPKYLFRKEGQNVTLSCEQNLNHDAMYWYRQDPGQGLRLIYYSQIVNDFQKGDIAEGYSVSREKKESFPLTVTSAQKNPTAFYLCASSPRLNSDTQYFGPGTRLTVL.

In nucleotides, the CDR3 is TGTGCCAGCTCACCAAACAGACTCTCCTACGAGCAGTACTTC. Its protein product is CASSPNRLSYEQYF. The V call is TRBV18, the J call TRBJ2-7; no reliable D call. Germline V gene sequence: CDR1 KGHSH, CDR2 LQKENI. This CDR3 spans 14 amino acids. The ends were cut back, 2 bases at V and 0 bases at J, with 8 bases in the middle.

The gene calls are TRBV2 and TRBJ2-5; possible D gene TRBD1, 5 bases. This CDR3 region has 13 residues. V was cut by 6 bases and J by 0 bases, with 8 bases left in between. Germline V gives CDR1 SNHLY, CDR2 FYNNEI. The CDR3 is CASSGHDQETQYF. The CDR3 coding sequence is TGTGCCAGCAGCGGACACGACCAAGAGACCCAGTACTTC.

The J gene is TRBJ2-7, the V gene TRBV5-4; 14 nucleotides align to TRBD2. The trim removed 4 bases at V and 5 bases at J, leaving 8 bases unmatched. Germline V gene sequence: CDR1 SGHNT, CDR2 YYREEE (reference sequence). The CDR3 runs to 16 residues. CDR3 in amino acids: CASSGGLAGVQNEQYF. Here the CDR3 DNA reads TGTGCCAGCAGCGGGGGACTAGCGGGAGTTCAAAACGAGCAGTACTTC.

Points on this clone: Its ends do not fully match the called genes, so a read error is possible. As DNA, the CDR3 is TGTGCCAGCAGTTTAGGCGGTAGCAGGCTCTTC. It codes for CASSLGGSRLF. The chain joins TRBV28 to TRBJ2-1; D uncertain. The germline CDR1 and CDR2 sequences are MDHEN and SYDVKM. This CDR3 has 11 amino acids.

This clone was seen just once. The CDR3 region is CASSFSIQETQYF. CDR3 sequence (DNA): TGTGCCAGCAGCTTCAGCATCCAAGAGACCCAGTACTTC. The chain links TRBV7-9 to TRBJ2-5; D is undetermined. The CDR3 runs 13 residues. Trimming shortened V by 3 bases and J by 1 base, and 6 bases separated the two germline ends. CDR1 SEHNR and CDR2 FQNEAQ come from the germline V gene (reference sequence). Variable domain in full (rest from reference TRBV7-9 and TRBJ2-5): DTGVSQNPRHKITKRGQNVTFRCDPISEHNRLYWYRQTLGQGPEFLTYFQNEAQLEKSRLLSDRFSAERPKGSFSTLEIQRTEQGDSAMYLCASSFSIQETQYFGPGTRLLVL.

V is TRBV7-2 and J is TRBJ2-7, with 10 bases fitting TRBD2. The CDR3 consists of 16 residues. The germline V gene has CDR1 SGHTA and CDR2 FQGNSA. Trimming cost V 2 bases and J 3 bases; bases outside gene matches: 7. The CDR3 DNA follows: TGTGCCAGCAGCTTAACGGCTAGCGGGAGACTCTACGAGCAGTACTTC. Amino acids: CASSLTASGRLYEQYF.

The chain employs TRBV4-3 and TRBJ1-3; D is possibly TRBD1 (5 bases). The germline CDR1 and CDR2 sequences are LGHNA and YSLEER. CDR3 length: 19 residues. V shed 0 bases and J shed 0 bases, with 18 bases lying between them. The CDR3: CASSQDWGLPVGSGNTIYF. CDR3 sequence (DNA): TGCGCCAGCAGCCAAGATTGGGGCCTCCCAGTAGGCTCTGGAAACACCATATATTTT.

This chain connects TRBV10-1 to TRBJ2-1; TRBD2 matches at 8 bases. Germline loops: CDR1 WNHNN, CDR2 SYGVQD (reference sequence). This CDR3 has 14 residues. Trimming took 7 bases from V and 6 from J; bases not matched to a gene: 8. CDR3 in amino acids: CASKKRECGNEQFF. As DNA, the CDR3 is TGCGCCAGCAAAAAGCGGGAGTGTGGCAATGAGCAGTTCTTC.

The J gene is TRBJ2-3, the V gene TRBV7-3, with 13 bases lining up with TRBD2. Germline loops: CDR1 SGHTA, CDR2 FQGTGA. CDR3 length: 15 residues. The ends lost 1 base at V and 9 bases at J; junction bases unmatched: 4. In DNA, the CDR3 is TGTGCCAGCAGCTTAAACGGACTAGCGGGAGACACGCAGTATTTT. The encoded protein is CASSLNGLAGDTQYF.

The V call is TRBV10-3, the J call TRBJ1-1, with D maybe TRBD1 (6 bases). Trimming stripped 4 bases from V and 1 base from J, with 10 bases between. CDR1 ENHRY and CDR2 SYGVKD come from the germline V gene. This CDR3 comprises 14 residues. The CDR3 is CAISAGQTNTEAFF. For the CDR3, the DNA is TGTGCCATCAGTGCCGGACAGACGAACACTGAAGCTTTCTTT.

V usage is TRBV28 and J usage is TRBJ2-7; TRBD2 might be the D (5 bases). The V and J ends lost 5 bases and 3 bases respectively, with 20 bases between them. This CDR3 spans 16 amino acids. Germline CDR1 and CDR2: MDHEN and SYDVKM. The CDR3 protein is CASSLRGRAANYEQYF. As DNA, the CDR3 is TGTGCCAGCAGTCTCCGTGGAAGAGCGGCAAACTACGAGCAGTACTTC.

The V call is TRBV5-4, the J call TRBJ1-2; D call uncertain. The CDR3 runs to 14 residues. V was clipped by 1 base and J by 5 bases, with 12 bases between them. Germline CDR1 reads SGHNT; CDR2 reads YYREEE (reference sequence). The CDR3 region is CASSLNHPRYGYTF. The CDR3 DNA is TGTGCCAGCAGCTTGAATCACCCCCGATATGGCTACACCTTC.

The chain has TRBV5-1 and TRBJ2-1, with TRBD1 matching over 10 bases. CDR1 SGHRS and CDR2 YFSETQ come from the germline V gene. The CDR3 spans 14 residues. V lost 4 bases to trimming and J lost 8 bases; unmatched junction nucleotides: 6. For the CDR3, the DNA is TGCGCCAGCAGCCCGGGACAGGGGTTCGATGAGCAGTTCTTC. Protein sequence: CASSPGQGFDEQFF.

The chain combines TRBV2 with TRBJ2-7; no firm D call. This CDR3 is built from 12 residues. Per germline, CDR1 SNHLY and CDR2 FYNNEI. V was cut by 6 bases and J by 9 bases, with 15 bases left in between. The chain's CDR3 is CASRVFVSWQYF. DNA of the CDR3: TGTGCCAGCAGGGTCTTTGTTTCCTGGCAGTACTTC.

The chain couples TRBV28 to TRBJ1-2; 7 positions match TRBD1. J lost 4 bases, V lost 4 bases, and 3 bases had no gene match. Germline V CDR1 and CDR2: MDHEN, SYDVKM. CDR3 length equals 13 residues. The CDR3 is CASSSTGFYGYTF. DNA for the CDR3: TGTGCCAGCAGTTCGACAGGGTTCTATGGCTACACCTTC.

This clone occurred once. The same CDR3 also results from other DNA sequences found in this sample. The genes are TRBV27 and TRBJ1-1, with a weak D call TRBD1 (5 bases). V lost 3 bases and J 2 bases, leaving 13 bases between the germline ends. The CDR3 consists of 15 residues. CDR1 MNHEY and CDR2 SMNVEV come from the germline V gene (reference sequence). Here the CDR3 DNA reads TGTGCCAGCAGTTTGTTACGGCAGGGAAACACTGAAGCTTTCTTT. Its translation is CASSLLRQGNTEAFF.

CDR3 residues: CASSPGTVISYNEQFF. The CDR3 bases are TGTGCCAGCTCACCCGGGACAGTGATCTCCTACAATGAGCAGTTCTTC. The chain has TRBV18 and TRBJ2-1; 7 bases are a match to TRBD1. Germline loops: CDR1 KGHSH, CDR2 LQKENI. This CDR3 has 16 amino acids. V was clipped by 3 bases and J by 0 bases; unmatched bases: 5.